These 22 T cell receptor beta chains were all obtained from the same sample, sequenced in a study of OX40 agonist ivuxolimab in advanced cancers. Only in-frame clones appear in the TCRdb table, and some are missing; sequencing was by immunoSEQ multiplex PCR. Of 45,000 to 50,000 clones in the sample, roughly 88% were seen once. The sequencing used CD4+ or CD8+ T cells sorted from blood, collected in a trial of the OX40 agonist ivuxolimab. Receptor source: an adult with an advanced solid tumor such as melanoma, head and neck, liver or kidney cancer.

This chain connects TRBV7-2 to TRBJ2-1; D not resolved. CDR1 and CDR2 (germline): SGHTA, FQGNSA. Between the trimmed V and J ends, which lost 4 bases and 8 bases, there was a span of 15 bases. The CDR3 runs 14 residues. The CDR3 sequence: CASSSVDGFDEQFF. The CDR3 DNA sequence: TGTGCCAGCAGCTCCGTGGATGGGTTCGATGAGCAGTTCTTC.

This chain uses TRBV7-6 with TRBJ2-7, with TRBD2 identical over 15 bases. Germline CDR1 reads SGHVS; CDR2 reads FNYEAQ. The ends lost 5 bases at V and 2 bases at J; junction bases unmatched: 4. The CDR3 is 16 amino acids. The CDR3 sequence: CASSPWTSGRAYEQYF. CDR3 sequence (DNA): TGTGCCAGCAGCCCCTGGACTAGCGGGAGGGCCTACGAGCAGTACTTC.

In its sample, this clone was seen once. This chain links TRBV7-9 with TRBJ2-2; D unclear. The CDR3 is 13 amino acids. V dropped 1 base and J dropped 5 bases, with 5 bases sitting between them. The germline gives CDR1 SEHNR, CDR2 FQNEAQ (reference sequence). This CDR3 is CASSLDSTGELFF. Here the CDR3 DNA reads TGTGCCAGCAGCTTAGACAGTACCGGGGAGCTGTTTTTT.

The genes are TRBV27 and TRBJ1-1, with D hard to call. Germline CDR1 is MNHEY and CDR2 is SMNVEV (reference sequence). CDR3 length equals 13 residues. V was shortened by 0 bases and J by 5 bases, with 7 bases between the two germline ends. The CDR3 loop is CASSLSVWTEAFF. The CDR3 DNA follows: TGTGCCAGCAGTTTATCGGTGTGGACTGAAGCTTTCTTT.

This clone appeared a few times. V gene TRBV4-1 combines with J gene TRBJ1-1; no definite D call. This CDR3 is built from 13 residues. Germline V gives CDR1 MGHRA, CDR2 YSYEKL. V was shortened by 2 bases and J by 0 bases, with 4 bases between the two germline ends. For the CDR3, the DNA is TGCGCCAGCAGCCAACAGATGAACACTGAAGCTTTCTTT. Its protein product is CASSQQMNTEAFF.

This sequence joins TRBV29-1 and TRBJ2-5; D may be TRBD1 or TRBD2 (6 bases each). The CDR3 totals 15 residues. Germline-derived CDR1 and CDR2 are SQVTM and ANQGSEA. Trimming shortened V by 7 bases and J by 2 bases, and 20 bases separated the two germline ends. The chain's CDR3 is CSDRTGLAEQETQYF. As DNA, the CDR3 is TGCAGCGATCGAACAGGGTTAGCGGAGCAAGAGACCCAGTACTTC.

The J gene is TRBJ1-5, the V gene TRBV4-1, with D maybe TRBD1 (5 bases). The CDR3 has 15 residues. Germline lookup yields CDR1 MGHRA and CDR2 YSYEKL. V lost 1 base and J 5 bases, leaving 12 bases between the germline ends. CDR3 region: CASSQALRGDQPQHF. The CDR3 DNA sequence: TGCGCCAGCAGCCAAGCATTAAGAGGGGATCAGCCCCAGCATTTT.

The rearrangement links TRBV7-9 to TRBJ2-7; 9 bases are a match to TRBD1. The length of the CDR3 is 15 residues. The ends lost 4 bases at V and 0 bases at J; junction bases unmatched: 4. The germline gives CDR1 SEHNR, CDR2 FQNEAQ (reference sequence). The CDR3 DNA reads TGTGCCAGCAGCTCGGGACAGGGCTCCTCCTACGAGCAGTACTTC. It specifies CASSSGQGSSYEQYF.

The V and J genes are TRBV5-6 and TRBJ2-7; 7 bases map to TRBD1. With V trimmed by 3 bases and J by 3 bases, 3 bases remained unmatched. The CDR3 runs 13 residues. Per the germline V gene, CDR1 is SGHDT and CDR2 is YYEEEE. This CDR3 is CASSSTGNYEQYF. CDR3 sequence (DNA): TGTGCCAGCAGCTCGACAGGGAACTACGAGCAGTACTTC.

The chain uses TRBV9 and TRBJ2-7, with TRBD1 as a possible D gene (5 bases). CDR3 size: 15 residues. CDR1 and CDR2 from the germline V gene are SGDLS and YYNGEE. V was shortened by 3 bases and J by 0 bases, with 13 bases between the two germline ends. CDR3 DNA: TGTGCCAGCAGCGAAGGGTCCGACAGCTCCTACGAGCAGTACTTC. Its translation: CASSEGSDSSYEQYF.

The chain joins TRBV5-6 to TRBJ2-2; no reliable D call. Germline V CDR1 and CDR2: SGHDT, YYEEEE. This CDR3 has 16 amino acids. V was trimmed by 4 bases and J by 5 bases, leaving 18 bases between them. The CDR3 DNA follows: TGTGCCAGCAGCACTGGTGGAGAAGGGTGGACCGGGGAGCTGTTTTTT. It is translated as CASSTGGEGWTGELFF.

The J gene is TRBJ2-2, the V gene TRBV13; 11 nucleotides agree with TRBD2. The junction had 9 bases not matched to a gene; V was cut back by 5 bases and J by 1 base. This CDR3 has 18 residues. Looked up from germline, CDR1 is PRHDT and CDR2 is FYEKMQ (reference sequence). In nucleotides, the CDR3 is TGTGCCAGCAGCCCCGGCGGGCTAGCGGGAGGGAACACCGGGGAGCTGTTTTTT. Translated, it gives CASSPGGLAGGNTGELFF.

The gene calls are TRBV19 and TRBJ2-3; TRBD1 might be the D (7 bases). The length of the CDR3 is 13 residues. Per germline, CDR1 LNHDA and CDR2 SQIVND (reference sequence). V shed 1 base and J shed 13 bases, with 15 bases lying between them. The CDR3 loop is CASSIGMRRGEYF. The CDR3 DNA sequence: TGTGCCAGTAGTATAGGAATGCGCAGGGGGGAGTATTTT.

V usage is TRBV27 and J usage is TRBJ2-3; maybe TRBD2 (6 bases). Germline CDR1 and CDR2: MNHEY and SMNVEV (reference sequence). Trimming cost V 3 bases and J 1 base, with 11 bases left between them. CDR3 length: 15 residues. In nucleotides, the CDR3 is TGTGCCAGCAGTTTGATACTAGCTGGCACAGATACGCAGTATTTT. It translates to CASSLILAGTDTQYF.

The chain combines TRBV19 with TRBJ2-1; tentatively, D is TRBD2 (5 bases). Trimming removed 1 base at V and 7 bases at J, with 14 bases between. CDR3 length: 15 amino acids. The germline gives CDR1 LNHDA, CDR2 SQIVND (reference sequence). The CDR3 DNA is TGTGCCAGTAGTATAGGCCCAGGAGGCGGAAATGAGCAGTTCTTC. Translated: CASSIGPGGGNEQFF.

The J gene is TRBJ1-1, the V gene TRBV5-6, with TRBD1 matching over 7 bases. This CDR3 has 15 residues. V gave up 4 bases and J gave up 3 bases; unmatched junction bases: 9. Germline V CDR1 and CDR2: SGHDT, YYEEEE. The CDR3 sequence: CASSGGQVGHTEAFF. The DNA of the CDR3 is TGTGCCAGCAGCGGTGGACAGGTGGGTCACACTGAAGCTTTCTTT.

V usage is TRBV19 and J usage is TRBJ2-3, with D perhaps matching TRBD1 or TRBD2 (5 bases each). The CDR3 contains 15 residues. The germline V gene encodes CDR1 LNHDA and CDR2 SQIVND (reference sequence). Trimming left V 4 bases short and J 2 bases short, with 13 bases between. CDR3 amino acids: CASSTGLGVTDTQYF. CDR3 coding DNA: TGTGCCAGTAGTACCGGGCTGGGGGTCACAGATACGCAGTATTTT.

The chain has TRBV19 and TRBJ2-3, with D possibly matching TRBD2 (5 bases). Trimming cost V 0 bases and J 3 bases, with 10 bases left between them. CDR3 length equals 15 residues. CDR1 is LNHDA, CDR2 SQIVND, per germline (reference sequence). CDR3 loop: CASSIDPVATDTQYF. The CDR3 DNA sequence: TGTGCCAGTAGTATAGATCCGGTAGCGACAGATACGCAGTATTTT. Complete variable domain (other parts from reference TRBV19 and TRBJ2-3): DGGITQSPKYLFRKEGQNVTLSCEQNLNHDAMYWYRQDPGQGLRLIYYSQIVNDFQKGDIAEGYSVSREKKESFPLTVTSAQKNPTAFYLCASSIDPVATDTQYFGPGTRLTVL.

Notes on this clone: This likely comes from a read error, as the CDR3 has no conserved phenylalanine or tryptophan at its end. V is TRBV11-3 and J is TRBJ1-2; no firm D call. V shed 7 bases and J shed 0 bases, with 15 bases lying between them. CDR1 SGHNT and CDR2 YENEEA come from the germline V gene. This CDR3 has 15 residues. CDR3 in DNA: TGTGCCAGCACAGATAGCGGGAGGGCTAACTATGGCTACACCCTC. This translates into CASTDSGRANYGYTL.

The chain joins TRBV4-1 to TRBJ2-3, with TRBD2 matching over 10 bases. Germline lookup yields CDR1 MGHRA and CDR2 YSYEKL. The V segment lost 8 bases and the J segment 1 base; nucleotides outside the gene matches: 6. The CDR3 runs 15 residues. CDR3 DNA: TGCGCCAGCGCCCGGCTAGCGGGGGGCACAGATACGCAGTATTTT. Encoded protein: CASARLAGGTDTQYF.

This clone was recorded only once. The rearrangement uses TRBV4-1 and TRBJ2-5; the D is unclear. The CDR3 loop spans 14 amino acids. Trimming took off 1 base at V and 5 bases at J, with 11 bases between the two ends. Germline V lookup: CDR1 MGHRA, CDR2 YSYEKL. CDR3 nucleotide sequence: TGCGCCAGCAGCCAAGTTGTAGGTCAGGAGACCCAGTACTTC. Its protein product is CASSQVVGQETQYF.

The V call is TRBV6-5, the J call TRBJ2-7; 7 bases agree with TRBD1. The CDR3 runs 13 residues. Germline V gene data show CDR1 as MNHEY and CDR2 as SVGAGI. The junction had 2 bases not matched to a gene; V was cut back by 4 bases and J by 2 bases. This CDR3 is CASSWGQPYEQYF. The CDR3 nucleotides are TGTGCCAGCAGTTGGGGACAGCCCTACGAGCAGTACTTC.